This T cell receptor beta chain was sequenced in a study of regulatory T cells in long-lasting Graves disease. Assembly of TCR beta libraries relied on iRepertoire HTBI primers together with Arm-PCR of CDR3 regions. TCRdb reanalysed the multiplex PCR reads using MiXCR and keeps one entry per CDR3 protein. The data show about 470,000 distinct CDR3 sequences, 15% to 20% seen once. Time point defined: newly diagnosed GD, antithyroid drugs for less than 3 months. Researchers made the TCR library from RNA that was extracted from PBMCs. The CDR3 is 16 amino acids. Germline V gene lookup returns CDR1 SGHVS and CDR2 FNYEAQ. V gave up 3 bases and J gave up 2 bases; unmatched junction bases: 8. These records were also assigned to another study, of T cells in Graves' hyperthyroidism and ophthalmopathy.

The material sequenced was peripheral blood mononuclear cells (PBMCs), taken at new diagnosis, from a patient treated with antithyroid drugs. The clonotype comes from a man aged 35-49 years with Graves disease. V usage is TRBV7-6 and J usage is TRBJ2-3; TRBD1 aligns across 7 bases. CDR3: CASSFDREKFTDTQYF. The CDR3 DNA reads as TGTGCCAGCAGCTTCGACAGGGAAAAGTTCACAGATACGCAGTATTTT.